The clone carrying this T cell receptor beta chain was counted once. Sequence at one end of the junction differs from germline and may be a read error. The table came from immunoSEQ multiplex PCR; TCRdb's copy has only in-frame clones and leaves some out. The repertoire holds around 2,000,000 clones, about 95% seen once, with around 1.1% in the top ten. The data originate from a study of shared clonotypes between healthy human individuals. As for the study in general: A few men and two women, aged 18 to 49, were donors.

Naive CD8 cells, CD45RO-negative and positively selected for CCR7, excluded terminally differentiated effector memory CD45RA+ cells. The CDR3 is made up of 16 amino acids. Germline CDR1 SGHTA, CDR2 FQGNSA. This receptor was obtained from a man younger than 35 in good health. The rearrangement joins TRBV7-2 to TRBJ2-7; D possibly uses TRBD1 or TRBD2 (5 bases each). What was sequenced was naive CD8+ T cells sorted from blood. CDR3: CASSLAGAESTYEQYF. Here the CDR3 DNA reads TGTGCCAGCAGCCTAGCTGGGGCAGAATCAACCTACGAGCAGTACTTC.